This TCR beta chain was sequenced for a study of blood T cells in healthy people across ages. In this sample, this clonotype turned up many times. Its specificity is not known. A second about 7 to 11 cycle PCR used barcoded and J-beta primers. A tag from a template-switch adaptor with 12 random nucleotides marked each cDNA molecule. TCRdb recomputed calls from the 5' RACE reads with MiXCR, one row per CDR3 protein. This sample has hundreds of thousands of distinct CDR3 sequences, with around 52% found just once. Trimming took off 1 base at V and 2 bases at J, with 8 bases between the two ends. The CDR3 is made up of 14 amino acids. CDR1 SGHRS and CDR2 YFSETQ come from the germline V gene. Overall study findings and caveats: Versus aged donors, long-lived donors had higher diversity and more naive CD4+ cells. Naive T cell percentage and TCR beta diversity correlated strongly.

This receptor was obtained from a woman of 80 years or more in good health. The chain recombines TRBV5-1 with TRBJ2-3, with D hard to call. The source material was blood. The CDR3, as DNA: TGCGCCAGCAGCTTGAACAGCGCCACAGATACGCAGTATTTT. It specifies CASSLNSATDTQYF.